One and the same sample provided the 26 T cell receptor beta chains below, sequenced in a study of T-cell reconstitution after alpha-beta-depleted transplantation in children. During its preparation, the TCRbeta library received unique molecular identifiers. TCRdb fed the PCR reads into MiXCR, producing one record per CDR3 protein. This table holds fewer than 700,000 distinct CDR3 sequences, roughly 23% found once. Sequencing was performed on PBMCs, mostly from graft donor cells, taken 360 days after TCRalphabeta/CD19-depleted stem cell transplant. The receptors were sampled from a boy in the first two years of life who had a stem cell transplant for acute myeloid leukemia, so the T cells may come from the graft donor.

In this sample, this clonotype turned up many times. V and J are TRBV12-3 or TRBV12-4 and TRBJ2-7; 7 nucleotides match TRBD1. V gave up 5 bases and J gave up 3 bases; unmatched junction bases: 4. The CDR3 has 13 amino acids. CDR3 protein: CASSPGQHYEQYV. For the CDR3, the DNA is TGTGCCAGCAGTCCGGGACAGCACTACGAGCAGTACGTC.

This clonotype was observed many times. The gene calls are TRBV29-1 and TRBJ2-1; a possible D gene is TRBD1 (6 bases). Trimming pared 7 bases from V and 4 bases from J, leaving 8 bases between. The germline gives CDR1 SQVTM, CDR2 ANQGSEA. CDR3 size: 11 residues. Here the CDR3 reads CSGTEYNEQFF. In DNA, the CDR3 is TGCAGCGGGACAGAGTACAATGAGCAGTTCTTC.

CDR3 amino acids: CASSPSWTGLMGDTEAFF. CDR3 sequence (DNA): TGTGCCAGCAGCCCGTCCTGGACAGGGTTGATGGGGGACACTGAAGCTTTCTTT. The J gene is TRBJ1-1, the V gene TRBV7-3; 8 positions agree with TRBD1. J lost 3 bases, V lost 5 bases, and 17 bases had no gene match. Germline assignment: CDR1 SGHTA and CDR2 FQGTGA. CDR3 length: 18 residues.

The rearrangement links TRBV11-3 to TRBJ2-1; TRBD2 matches at 7 bases. The CDR3 sequence is 14 residues long. Germline V gene sequence: CDR1 SGHNT, CDR2 YENEEA. V trimming: 5 bases; J trimming: 12 bases; junction bases outside the gene matches: 13. The CDR3, as DNA: TGTGCCAGCAGCAGTGTCTCGGAGCGGGATGCGCAGTTCTTC. Encoded protein: CASSSVSERDAQFF. Complete variable domain (other parts from reference TRBV11-3 and TRBJ2-1): EAGVVQSPRYKIIEKKQPVAFWCNPISGHNTLYWYLQNLGQGPELLIRYENEEAVDDSQLPKDRFSAERLKGVDSTLKIQPAELGDSAVYLCASSSVSERDAQFFGPGTRLTVL.

The table lists this clonotype with many counts. The chain is built from TRBV18 and TRBJ2-7; 10 positions agree with TRBD2. V was clipped by 4 bases and J by 3 bases; unmatched bases: 3. The CDR3 totals 14 residues. Germline CDR1 KGHSH, CDR2 LQKENI. The CDR3 DNA is TGTGCCAGCTCACGAGCTAGCGGGGGCTACGAGCAGTACTTC. Translation: CASSRASGGYEQYF.

This clonotype was seen many times. This chain connects TRBV12-3 or TRBV12-4 to TRBJ2-2; TRBD1 agrees at 10 bases. This CDR3 has 16 residues. V gave up 4 bases and J gave up 6 bases; unmatched junction bases: 8. The CDR3 DNA reads TGTGCCAGCAGTTGGTCCGGGACAGGGGTATCCGGGGAGCTGTTTTTT. Translated: CASSWSGTGVSGELFF.

This clonotype was counted at least ten times. The rearrangement joins TRBV28 to TRBJ2-5; TRBD2 might be the D (5 bases). CDR1 and CDR2 from the germline V gene are MDHEN and SYDVKM. V lost 4 bases and J 2 bases, leaving 14 bases between the germline ends. The CDR3 runs 15 residues. The CDR3 here is CASSSLDGLQETQYF. For the CDR3, the DNA is TGTGCCAGCAGTTCATTAGACGGACTGCAAGAGACCCAGTACTTC.

The V and J genes are TRBV11-2 and TRBJ1-2; D uncertain. The length of the CDR3 is 16 residues. The germline V gene has CDR1 SGHAT and CDR2 FQNNGV. Trimming left V 1 base short and J 6 bases short, with 18 bases between. The DNA for the CDR3 is TGTGCCAGCAGCTTAGCTTTTCTGGGGTCCGCGGATGGCTACACCTTC. It yields the protein CASSLAFLGSADGYTF.

This clonotype has only a few counts. This chain uses TRBV4-2 with TRBJ2-2, with 12 bases that match TRBD1. Germline V lookup: CDR1 LGHNA, CDR2 YNFKEQ. With 4 bases clipped from V and 1 base from J, the junction kept 19 bases outside the gene matches. This CDR3 has 22 residues. The CDR3 sequence is CASSRHPGTGGRIILNTGELFF. Written as DNA, the CDR3 is TGTGCCAGCAGCCGACACCCCGGGACAGGGGGCAGGATAATCTTGAACACCGGGGAGCTGTTTTTT.

The table lists this clonotype with many counts. The chain employs TRBV7-9 and TRBJ2-1; D unclear. Germline V gene sequence: CDR1 SEHNR, CDR2 FQNEAQ (reference sequence). CDR3 length equals 12 residues. V was trimmed by 1 base and J by 12 bases, leaving 10 bases between them. CDR3 region: CASSLGRRPQFF. In DNA, the CDR3 is TGTGCCAGCAGCTTAGGCCGACGGCCGCAGTTCTTC.

This chain connects TRBV30 to TRBJ1-5, with D uncertain. Germline-derived CDR1 and CDR2 are GTSNPN and SVGIG (reference sequence). The CDR3 is 13 amino acids. The V gene lost 2 bases and the J gene lost 3 bases, with 8 bases spanning the gap. In DNA, the CDR3 is TGTGCCTGGAGTCCGGGATTCAATCAGCCCCAGCATTTT. Encoded protein: CAWSPGFNQPQHF. The variable domain in full, completed from reference TRBV30 and TRBJ1-5, reads SQTIHQWPATLVQPVGSPLSLECTVEGTSNPNLYWYRQAAGRGLQLLFYSVGIGQISSEVPQNLSASRPQDRQFILSSKKLLLSDSGFYLCAWSPGFNQPQHFGDGTRLSIL.

The rearrangement joins TRBV6-5 to TRBJ2-3; 7 bases are a match to TRBD2. Germline assignment: CDR1 MNHEY and CDR2 SVGAGI. V lost 0 bases, J lost 4 bases, and 13 bases stayed unmatched. The CDR3 covers 18 residues. Written as DNA, the CDR3 is TGTGCCAGCAGTTACTCTGGGGCGAATGGGGGGGAGGCAGATACGCAGTATTTT. Its translation: CASSYSGANGGEADTQYF.

This clonotype showed up many times. Compared with germline, one end of the junction differs, possibly owing to a read error. This sequence joins TRBV5-1 and TRBJ2-7; the D is unclear. Germline CDR1 reads SGHRS; CDR2 reads YFSETQ. CDR3 length equals 13 residues. The chain's CDR3 is CASRLGISYEQYF. For the CDR3, the DNA is TGCGCCAGCAGGTTGGGGATCAGCTACGAGCAGTACTTC.

At least ten counts were recorded for this clonotype. The rearrangement uses TRBV28 and TRBJ2-7; maybe TRBD1 (6 bases). This CDR3 has 15 amino acids. Germline V CDR1 and CDR2: MDHEN, SYDVKM. V gave up 7 bases and J gave up 2 bases, with 18 bases separating them. Here the CDR3 DNA reads TGTGCCAGCAATACGTTGGGGGCCGGAACCTACGAGCAGTACGTC. It encodes CASNTLGAGTYEQYV.

The chain is built from TRBV4-2 and TRBJ2-5, with D perhaps TRBD1 (6 bases). The CDR3 spans 15 residues. Germline V gene lookup returns CDR1 LGHNA and CDR2 YNFKEQ. Trimming removed 4 bases at V and 2 bases at J, with 14 bases between. The CDR3 sequence: CASSPITGKQETQYF. CDR3 nucleotides: TGTGCCAGCAGCCCGATTACAGGGAAACAAGAGACCCAGTACTTC.

This clonotype turned up a few times. V and J are TRBV20-1 and TRBJ1-1; the D is unclear. Germline V gives CDR1 DFQATT, CDR2 SNEGSKA (reference sequence). Trimming took 3 bases from V and 3 from J, leaving 8 bases between them. There are 12 residues in the CDR3. The CDR3 DNA is TGCAGTGCTAGCGACCCAGACACTGAAGCTTTCTTT. Protein sequence: CSASDPDTEAFF.

Many counts were recorded for this clonotype. V usage is TRBV29-1 and J usage is TRBJ1-2; a possible D gene is TRBD1 (6 bases). The CDR3 has 12 residues. CDR1 and CDR2 from the germline V gene are SQVTM and ANQGSEA. The V gene lost 7 bases and the J gene lost 3 bases, with 12 bases spanning the gap. CDR3 coding DNA: TGCAGCGCCAGGGGATCCGACTATGGCTACACCTTC. Amino acids: CSARGSDYGYTF.

The CDR3, as DNA: TGTGCCAGCAGCTTAGTATCCAGCGGAGGGTACAATGAGCAGTTCTTC. Protein: CASSLVSSGGYNEQFF. The V gene is TRBV7-2, the J gene TRBJ2-1; the D gene is possibly TRBD2 (6 bases). Trimming cost V 1 base and J 4 bases, with 14 bases left between them. Germline V gene data show CDR1 as SGHTA and CDR2 as FQGNSA. CDR3 length equals 16 residues.

The V and J genes are TRBV9 and TRBJ2-5; D uncertain. Trimming cost V 0 bases and J 5 bases, with 11 bases left between them. Germline lookup yields CDR1 SGDLS and CDR2 YYNGEE. The CDR3 totals 14 residues. The chain's CDR3 is CASSVAWVDETQYF. In DNA, the CDR3 is TGTGCCAGCAGCGTAGCTTGGGTTGACGAGACCCAGTACTTC. Drawing the rest from reference TRBV9 and TRBJ2-5, the complete variable domain is DSGVTQTPKHLITATGQRVTLRCSPRSGDLSVYWYQQSLDQGLQFLIQYYNGEERAKGNILERFSAQQFPDLHSELNLSSLELGDSALYFCASSVAWVDETQYFGPGTRLLVL.

At least ten counts were recorded for this clonotype. V gene TRBV6-1 combines with J gene TRBJ2-7; TRBD2 matches 13 bases. The CDR3 has 13 amino acids. The V segment lost 5 bases and the J segment 7 bases; nucleotides outside the gene matches: 2. Germline values: CDR1 MNHNS, CDR2 SASEGT. The DNA for the CDR3 is TGTGCCAGCAGTCAGGGACTAGCGGGGGAGCAGTACGTC. Residues: CASSQGLAGEQYV.

This clonotype was seen more than once but under ten times. V and J are TRBV25-1 and TRBJ2-6; D remains unclear. The V end lost 4 bases, the J end lost 2 bases, and 3 bases lay between the germline ends. CDR1 is MGHDK, CDR2 SYGVNS, per germline. This CDR3 comprises 13 residues. In nucleotides, the CDR3 is TGTGCCAGCAGTGTAACTGGGGCCAACGTCCTGACTTTC. Translation gives CASSVTGANVLTF.

At least ten counts were recorded for this clonotype. J is TRBJ2-5 and V is TRBV12-3 or TRBV12-4; D is ambiguous. The CDR3 is made up of 14 amino acids. Trimming took off 5 bases at V and 2 bases at J, with 12 bases between the two ends. The CDR3 protein is CASSLGWMQETQYF. The CDR3 coding sequence is TGTGCCAGCAGTCTGGGGTGGATGCAAGAGACCCAGTACTTC.

This chain uses TRBV6-5 with TRBJ2-5; no clear D. V was shortened by 0 bases and J by 5 bases, with 7 bases between the two germline ends. The germline V gene encodes CDR1 MNHEY and CDR2 SVGAGI. This CDR3 comprises 13 residues. The chain's CDR3 is CASSYSFSETQYF. CDR3 nucleotide sequence: TGTGCCAGCAGTTACTCGTTTTCGGAGACCCAGTACTTC.

This clonotype was observed at least ten times. The chain uses TRBV12-3 or TRBV12-4 and TRBJ2-7; TRBD1 matches at 7 bases. V trimming: 2 bases; J trimming: 1 base; junction bases outside the gene matches: 5. This CDR3 comprises 15 residues. The CDR3 region has the DNA TGTGCCAGCAGTTTAAACAGGGGACAGTCCTACGAGCAGTACTTC. This codes for CASSLNRGQSYEQYF.

This sequence joins TRBV11-2 and TRBJ2-3; 16 nucleotides align to TRBD2. Germline lookup yields CDR1 SGHAT and CDR2 FQNNGV. V dropped 6 bases and J dropped 0; count of bases not matched to a gene: 12. The CDR3 spans 20 residues. The CDR3 bases are TGTGCCAGCAGATCAGAGGGACTAGCGGGGGGGATCTTTAGCACAGATACGCAGTATTTT. Protein product: CASRSEGLAGGIFSTDTQYF.

There are many counts of this clonotype. This chain connects TRBV20-1 to TRBJ2-3, with 7 bases that match TRBD1. V was pared by 6 bases and J by 2 bases, with 11 bases of the junction left unmatched. Looked up from germline, CDR1 is DFQATT and CDR2 is SNEGSKA (reference sequence). The CDR3 consists of 15 residues. CDR3 amino acids: CSARRQGRVTDTQYF. In DNA, the CDR3 is TGCAGTGCCAGGAGACAGGGAAGGGTCACAGATACGCAGTATTTT.